These 12 T cell receptor beta chains came from one sample sequenced in a study of T-cell reconstitution after alpha-beta-depleted transplantation in children. A library of TCRbeta sequences, prepared with unique molecular identifiers, was generated. Each CDR3 protein gets one entry after TCRdb re-called the PCR reads with MiXCR. The sample holds some 550,000 distinct CDR3 sequences, about 17% seen once. The sample here was PBMCs from the stem cell graft donor, taken from the stem cell graft. These receptors were collected from a human donor who donated a stem cell graft to a child with acute lymphoblastic leukemia.

This clonotype appeared a few times. V is TRBV7-2 and J is TRBJ2-1; D unresolved. Per the germline V gene, CDR1 is SGHTA and CDR2 is FQGNSA. This CDR3 is built from 12 residues. Trimming cost V 1 base and J 9 bases, with 7 bases left between them. Here the CDR3 DNA reads TGTGCCAGCAGCTTAGTGGTCAGTGAGCAGTTCTTC. It codes for CASSLVVSEQFF. Looking up the rest from reference TRBV7-2 and TRBJ2-1 gives the full variable domain: GAGVSQSPSNKVTEKGKDVELRCDPISGHTALYWYRQSLGQGLEFLIYFQGNSAPDKSGLPSDRFSAERTGGSVSTLTIQRTQQEDSAVYLCASSLVVSEQFFGPGTRLTVL.

This chain links TRBV7-9 with TRBJ1-4; D not resolved. Germline V gives CDR1 SEHNR, CDR2 FQNEAQ (reference sequence). This CDR3 has 16 residues. Trimming took 1 base from V and 5 from J, leaving 14 bases between them. The chain's CDR3 is CASSLGFAEANEKLFF. The CDR3 DNA sequence: TGTGCCAGCAGCTTAGGTTTCGCGGAAGCAAATGAAAAACTGTTTTTT.

This clonotype was detected a few times. This rearrangement joins TRBV21-1 to TRBJ2-3; TRBD2 was called by the table and not checked on the DNA. TRBV21-1 is a listed pseudogene. The CDR3 length is 17 residues. The CDR3 reads CASSKWKSGSCTDTQYF. The CDR3 DNA is TGTGCCAGCAGCAAGTGGAAAAGCGGGAGCTGTACAGATACGCAGTATTTT.

The J gene is TRBJ1-5, the V gene TRBV6-1; 8 bases fit TRBD1. The CDR3 length is 16 residues. The V gene's germline CDR1 is MNHNS and CDR2 SASEGT. J gave up 4 bases and V 5 bases, and 10 bases lay outside the gene matches. The CDR3 DNA reads TGTGCCAGCAGTCCCTTAGGACAGGGAAGAAATCAGCCCCAGCATTTT. It translates to CASSPLGQGRNQPQHF.

The chain combines TRBV20-1 with TRBJ2-2, with D hard to call. This CDR3 is built from 14 residues. Trimming stripped 0 bases from V and 6 bases from J, with 11 bases between. Germline V gene data show CDR1 as DFQATT and CDR2 as SNEGSKA (reference sequence). The DNA of the CDR3 is TGCAGTGCTAGAGATGGTTCAGGTTCCGGGGAGCTGTTTTTT. It yields the protein CSARDGSGSGELFF.

The V and J genes are TRBV5-1 and TRBJ2-2; D gene ambiguous. This CDR3 contains 16 residues. Germline CDR1 SGHRS, CDR2 YFSETQ. The ends were cut back, 2 bases at V and 4 bases at J, with 15 bases in the middle. CDR3 in DNA: TGCGCCAGCAGCTTCCCAAGCCCCCGAACCACCGGGGAGCTGTTTTTT. Translated, it gives CASSFPSPRTTGELFF. The full variable domain, rest sourced from reference TRBV5-1 and TRBJ2-2, is KAGVTQTPRYLIKTRGQQVTLSCSPISGHRSVSWYQQTPGQGLQFLFEYFSETQRNKGNFPGRFSGRQFSNSRSEMNVSTLELGDSALYLCASSFPSPRTTGELFFGEGSRLTVL.

The genes are TRBV29-1 and TRBJ1-1, with 9 nucleotides matching TRBD1. CDR3 length: 14 residues. Germline CDR1 reads SQVTM; CDR2 reads ANQGSEA. J was trimmed by 5 bases and V by 5 bases; bases with no gene match: 9. The CDR3 DNA follows: TGCAGCGTTTCTCCCGGGACAGGGAGGACTGAAGCTTTCTTT. This sequence encodes CSVSPGTGRTEAFF.

The gene calls are TRBV20-1 and TRBJ2-3, with 7 positions matching TRBD2. The J segment lost 6 bases and the V segment lost 6 bases, leaving 12 bases of the junction unmatched. CDR1 and CDR2 from the germline V gene are DFQATT and SNEGSKA (reference sequence). CDR3 size: 14 residues. The CDR3 nucleotides are TGCAGTGCCCGGGTAGCCGGGGAGGGTGATACGCAGTATTTT. It is translated as CSARVAGEGDTQYF.

This clonotype appeared a few times. The rearrangement joins TRBV5-1 to TRBJ2-3; D remains ambiguous. CDR3 length equals 16 residues. The germline gives CDR1 SGHRS, CDR2 YFSETQ. The germline V and J ends were trimmed by 3 bases and 1 base, with 15 bases remaining between them. The CDR3 loop reads CASSWPPMPRTDTQYF. CDR3 nucleotide sequence: TGCGCCAGCAGCTGGCCCCCCATGCCACGCACAGATACGCAGTATTTT. The complete variable domain, with remaining parts taken from reference TRBV5-1 and TRBJ2-3, reads KAGVTQTPRYLIKTRGQQVTLSCSPISGHRSVSWYQQTPGQGLQFLFEYFSETQRNKGNFPGRFSGRQFSNSRSEMNVSTLELGDSALYLCASSWPPMPRTDTQYFGPGTRLTVL.

The rearrangement links TRBV15 to TRBJ2-6; 7 bases align to TRBD1. J gave up 1 base and V 5 bases, and 5 bases lay outside the gene matches. The germline V gene encodes CDR1 LNHNV and CDR2 YYDKDF (reference sequence). The CDR3 spans 16 residues. CDR3 sequence (DNA): TGTGCCACCAGCCGGACAGGTGGGTCTGGGGCCAACGTCCTGACTTTC. Translation: CATSRTGGSGANVLTF. The full variable domain, completed using reference TRBV15 and TRBJ2-6, is DAMVIQNPRYQVTQFGKPVTLSCSQTLNHNVMYWYQQKSSQAPKLLFHYYDKDFNNEADTPDNFQSRRPNTSFCFLDIRSPGLGDTAMYLCATSRTGGSGANVLTFGAGSRLTVL.

This clonotype was seen only a few times. The CDR3 is CATSSPNIAGVKETQYF. CDR3 bases: TGTGCCACCAGCAGTCCGAACATAGCGGGAGTAAAAGAGACCCAGTACTTC. The chain uses TRBV15 and TRBJ2-5; 9 nucleotides match TRBD2. The germline V gene has CDR1 LNHNV and CDR2 YYDKDF (reference sequence). V lost 3 bases, J lost 3 bases, and 11 bases stayed unmatched. The CDR3 is made up of 17 amino acids.

J is TRBJ1-5 and V is TRBV15, with 9 bases that match TRBD1. The CDR3 has 17 amino acids. CDR1 LNHNV and CDR2 YYDKDF come from the germline V gene (reference sequence). V shed 0 bases and J 5 bases; nucleotides not matched to a gene: 8. CDR3 DNA sequence: TGTGCCACCAGCAGAGAGTTAAGGACAGGGGTTGATCAGCCCCAGCATTTT. Translation: CATSRELRTGVDQPQHF. Drawing the rest from reference TRBV15 and TRBJ1-5, the complete variable domain is DAMVIQNPRYQVTQFGKPVTLSCSQTLNHNVMYWYQQKSSQAPKLLFHYYDKDFNNEADTPDNFQSRRPNTSFCFLDIRSPGLGDTAMYLCATSRELRTGVDQPQHFGDGTRLSIL.